Listed below are T cell receptor beta chains from one sample, sequenced in a study of early T cells in non-severe SARS-CoV-2 infection. TCRdb reprocessed the 5' RACE reads via MiXCR and lists one record per CDR3 protein. Of roughly 50,000 distinct CDR3 sequences listed, about 8% are singletons. This specimen was whole blood, taken at baseline. All receptors derive from an adult who was a healthcare worker with PCR-confirmed SARS-CoV-2 infection or an uninfected control (not recorded which). The CDR3 runs from the conserved cysteine through the conserved F or W. Each record gives: CDR3 DNA, CDR3 protein, clone size, J gene, V gene, D gene. A D gene is named only where the DNA matches it firmly. Clone size appears in some rows only: once, few, many, or a class for an expanded clone.

TGTGCTAGTGGTTTGGTAGTCAGGGAGGGGTACAATGAGCAGTTCTTC CASGLVVREGYNEQFF . TRBJ2-1 TRBV12-5 TRBD2
TGTGCCAGCAGTGGTTCCTGGGGAGAGACCCAGTACTTC CASSGSWGETQYF many TRBJ2-5 TRBV25-1 .
TGCAGCGTTGCCTCTAGCGGGGAGCTGTTTTTT CSVASSGELFF many TRBJ2-2 TRBV29-1 .
TGTGCCAGCAGTTTCCCCGACATAACTTTAAACAATGAGCAGTTCTTC CASSFPDITLNNEQFF many TRBJ2-1 TRBV12-3/TRBV12-4 .
TGTGCCAGCAGCCCGCGACAGGGGGGTACCACCGGGGAGCTGTTTTTT CASSPRQGGTTGELFF . TRBJ2-2 TRBV7-6 TRBD1
TGTGCCAGCAGCCAAGAATGGGGCATTCTCTACGAGCAGTACTTC CASSQEWGILYEQYF many TRBJ2-7 TRBV14 .
TGTGCCAGCTCACCTGGACAGGCGAACACTGAAGCTTTCTTT CASSPGQANTEAFF . TRBJ1-1 TRBV18 TRBD1
TGCAGTGCACGAAAGGGGGCTGGGGCGTTATCTGGGGCCAACGTCCTGACTTTC CSARKGAGALSGANVLTF . TRBJ2-6 TRBV20-1 TRBD1
TGTGCCAGTAGTATTGAGACAGGGTGGGATGAGCAGTTCTTC CASSIETGWDEQFF few TRBJ2-1 TRBV19 TRBD1
TGTGCCAGCAGCTTCGGCGGGGACGGAGCGGCCAGGGCAGATACGCAGTATTTT CASSFGGDGAARADTQYF . TRBJ2-3 TRBV7-2 .
TGTGCCACCAGCACGACAGGGTTTTCACCCCTCCACTTT CATSTTGFSPLHF . TRBJ1-6 TRBV15 TRBD1
TGCAGCGCCCAAGGACACAGTTCCTACGAGCAGTACTTC CSAQGHSSYEQYF many TRBJ2-7 TRBV29-1 .
TGTGCCAGTAGTATCGGACCCTCTTCTCCCAATGAGCAGTTCTTC CASSIGPSSPNEQFF . TRBJ2-1 TRBV19 .
TGTGCCATCACCGATAACACCGGGACTAGCGGGAACGAGCAGTACTTC CAITDNTGTSGNEQYF many TRBJ2-7 TRBV10-3 TRBD2
TGTGCCAGCAGCCCGTACCTACAGGGGTGGACAACTGATGAGCAGTTCTTC CASSPYLQGWTTDEQFF many TRBJ2-1 TRBV3-1 TRBD1
TGTGCCAGCAGCGTCGCTGGTAATTCACCCCTCCACTTT CASSVAGNSPLHF . TRBJ1-6 TRBV9 .
TGTGCCAGCAGCGTAGAGTCTAGCGGGAGCTACAATGAGCAGTTCTTC CASSVESSGSYNEQFF few TRBJ2-1 TRBV9 TRBD2
TGTGCCAGCAGCCGGACTAGCGGGAGTAGCTCCTACGAGCAGTACTTC CASSRTSGSSSYEQYF many TRBJ2-7 TRBV7-9 TRBD2
TGCAGCGTTTTCAGGGATGAGCAGTTCTTC CSVFRDEQFF many TRBJ2-1 TRBV29-1 .
TGTGCCAGCAGCCCGGGGGACCTATCTTTCGTCTATGGCTACACCTTC CASSPGDLSFVYGYTF few TRBJ1-2 TRBV7-2 .
TGTGCCAGCAGTCGACGGGGTGGTGGGGCCAACGTCCTGACTTTC CASSRRGGGANVLTF few TRBJ2-6 TRBV12-3/TRBV12-4 .
TGTGCCAGCAGCCCTGGACTAGCGGGAGTCTACGAGCAGTACTTC CASSPGLAGVYEQYF many TRBJ2-7 TRBV27 TRBD2
TGTGCCAGCAGCAGAGAGGCGGGACGGAACCAAGAGACCCAGTACTTC CASSREAGRNQETQYF many TRBJ2-5 TRBV2 .
TGCAGTGCTAGAGGCAGCCTGCGTGAGCAGTTCTTC CSARGSLREQFF many TRBJ2-1 TRBV20-1 .
TGTGCCAGCAGCAAGTCCCCGTCTAGCGGGAGCACAGATACGCAGTATTTT CASSKSPSSGSTDTQYF . TRBJ2-3 TRBV9 TRBD2
TGTGCCAGCAGCTTAGTCGGGGCGGGTTCGACAGATACGCAGTATTTT CASSLVGAGSTDTQYF many TRBJ2-3 TRBV7-8 .
TGTGCCAGCAGCTCTACAGGTGGAGCCAAAAACATTCAGTACTTC CASSSTGGAKNIQYF few TRBJ2-4 TRBV7-9 .
TGCAGCGCCGGGACTAGCGGGAGCTTAGGGTTCTTC CSAGTSGSLGFF medium-sized TRBJ2-1 TRBV29-1 TRBD2
TGTGCCAGCAGCCCTCCGGGACTAGATACCGGGGAGCTGTTTTTT CASSPPGLDTGELFF . TRBJ2-2 TRBV7-3 TRBD2
TGTGCCAGCAGTGACCAGACGAACTATGGCTACACCTTC CASSDQTNYGYTF few TRBJ1-2 TRBV2 .
TGTGCCAGCAGCTTACCTGTTCAAATTTCAAAAGAGACCCAGTACTTC CASSLPVQISKETQYF many TRBJ2-5 TRBV7-3 .
TGTGCCAGCAGGCCTCCGGGACAGCAATACACCGGGGAGCTGTTTTTT CASRPPGQQYTGELFF . TRBJ2-2 TRBV7-9 TRBD1
TGTGCCAGCAGTCTGCGGGTCTCCTACGAGCAGTACTTC CASSLRVSYEQYF many TRBJ2-7 TRBV6-5 .
TGTGCCAGCACCGGAGTAGTGGGCAATGAGCAGTTCTTC CASTGVVGNEQFF many TRBJ2-1 TRBV3-1 .
TGTGCCAGCTCACCACCAGGCTACAATGAGCAGTTCTTC CASSPPGYNEQFF . TRBJ2-1 TRBV18 .
TGCAGCGTTGACACAGATACGCAGTATTTT CSVDTDTQYF . TRBJ2-3 TRBV29-1 .
TGTGCCATCAGGGGCGCCGCCTACGAGCAGTACTTC CAIRGAAYEQYF . TRBJ2-7 TRBV10-3 .
TGCGCCAGCAGCCAGGGACTAGCGATCTACGAGCAGTACTTC CASSQGLAIYEQYF many TRBJ2-7 TRBV4-1 TRBD2
TGTGCCAGCAGCTTACCACTAAGCGGGAGAGAGGCTGCGACCCAGTACTTC CASSLPLSGREAATQYF many TRBJ2-5 TRBV7-9 TRBD2
TGTGCCAGCAGCCCCTGGACGGAGAACACTGAAGCTTTCTTT CASSPWTENTEAFF many TRBJ1-1 TRBV14 .
TGTGCCAGCAGTAGGACAGGCACCACCGCCAATGAGCAGTTCTTC CASSRTGTTANEQFF few TRBJ2-1 TRBV7-3 TRBD1
TGCAGCGCCGGACAGGGGGCGCCCGGGGAGCTGTTTTTT CSAGQGAPGELFF many TRBJ2-2 TRBV29-1 TRBD1
TGTGCCACCAGTGATACAACCGGGGAGCTGTTTTTT CATSDTTGELFF . TRBJ2-2 TRBV24-1 .
TGTGCCAGCAGTGGTCCTGCGATCTACAATGAGCAGTTCTTC CASSGPAIYNEQFF many TRBJ2-1 TRBV6-2/TRBV6-3 .
TGCAGTGCTCGCGCCGATGCCTCCTACGAGCAGTACTTC CSARADASYEQYF few TRBJ2-7 TRBV20-1 .
TGTGCCAGCAGCCCCGAGACCAGCTTGTACAATGAGCAGTTCTTC CASSPETSLYNEQFF few TRBJ2-1 TRBV7-6 .
TGTGCCAGCAGTTATATTGTCGGACTAGCGGGACCGAACACCGGGGAGCTGTTTTTT CASSYIVGLAGPNTGELFF many TRBJ2-2 TRBV28 TRBD2
TGTGCCATCAGGCAGGGGCCGCACTCTGGAAACACCATATATTTT CAIRQGPHSGNTIYF many TRBJ1-3 TRBV10-3 .
TGCAGCGTCCGGGACAGGGGAGAGACCCAGTACTTC CSVRDRGETQYF many TRBJ2-5 TRBV29-1 TRBD1
TGTGCCATCAGCGACAGGGAGTACGAGCAGTACTTC CAISDREYEQYF . TRBJ2-7 TRBV10-3 TRBD1
TGTGCCAGCAGTTTGACTTCACCCCTCCACTTT CASSLTSPLHF . TRBJ1-6 TRBV12-3/TRBV12-4 .
TGTGCCACCCCACGCGCGGGCCTATTATCTGGGGCCAACGTCCTGACTTTC CATPRAGLLSGANVLTF few TRBJ2-6 TRBV24-1 .